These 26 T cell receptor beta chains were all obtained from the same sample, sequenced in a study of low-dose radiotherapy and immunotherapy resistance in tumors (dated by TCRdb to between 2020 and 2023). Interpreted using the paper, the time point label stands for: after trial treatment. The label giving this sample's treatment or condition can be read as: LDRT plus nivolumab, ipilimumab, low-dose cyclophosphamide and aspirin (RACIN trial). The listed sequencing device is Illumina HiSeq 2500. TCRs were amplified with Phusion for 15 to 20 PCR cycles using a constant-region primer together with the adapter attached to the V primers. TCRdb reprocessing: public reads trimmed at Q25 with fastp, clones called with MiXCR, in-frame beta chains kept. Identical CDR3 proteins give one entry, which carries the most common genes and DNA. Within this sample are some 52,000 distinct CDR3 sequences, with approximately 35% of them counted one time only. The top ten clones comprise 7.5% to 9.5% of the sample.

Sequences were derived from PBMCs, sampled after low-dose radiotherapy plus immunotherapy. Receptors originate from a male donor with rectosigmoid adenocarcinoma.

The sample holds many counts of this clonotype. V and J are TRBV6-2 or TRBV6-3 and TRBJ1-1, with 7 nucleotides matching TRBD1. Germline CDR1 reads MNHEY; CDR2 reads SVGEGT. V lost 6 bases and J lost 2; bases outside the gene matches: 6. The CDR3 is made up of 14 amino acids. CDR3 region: CASRPGQRNTEAFF. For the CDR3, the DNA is TGTGCCAGCAGGCCGGGACAGCGAAACACTGAAGCTTTCTTT.

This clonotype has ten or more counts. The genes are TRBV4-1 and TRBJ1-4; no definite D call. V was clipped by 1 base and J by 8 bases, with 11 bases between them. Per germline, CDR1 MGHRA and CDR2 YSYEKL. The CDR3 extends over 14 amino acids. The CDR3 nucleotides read TGCGCCAGCAGCCAAGGACTCACTGGAGAAAAACTGTTTTTT. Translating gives CASSQGLTGEKLFF.

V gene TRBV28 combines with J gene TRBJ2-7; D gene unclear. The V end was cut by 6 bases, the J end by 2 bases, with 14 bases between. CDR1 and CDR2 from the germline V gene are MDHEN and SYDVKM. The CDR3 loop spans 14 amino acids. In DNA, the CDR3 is TGTGCCAGCAGCCGGCAAGACCCCCCCTACGAGCAGTACTTC. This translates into CASSRQDPPYEQYF.

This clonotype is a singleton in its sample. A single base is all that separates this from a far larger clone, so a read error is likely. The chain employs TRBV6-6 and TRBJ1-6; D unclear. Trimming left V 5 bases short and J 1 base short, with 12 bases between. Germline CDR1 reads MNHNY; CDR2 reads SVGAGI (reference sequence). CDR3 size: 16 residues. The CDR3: CASSPGSESYNSPLHF. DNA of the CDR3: TGTGCCAGCAGTCCCGGCAGCGAGTCCTATAATTCACCCCTCCACTTT.

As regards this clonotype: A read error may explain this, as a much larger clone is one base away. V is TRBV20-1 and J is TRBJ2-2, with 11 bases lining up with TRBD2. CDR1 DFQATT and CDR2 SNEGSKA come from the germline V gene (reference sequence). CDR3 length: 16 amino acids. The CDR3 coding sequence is TGCAGTGCTAGGCCTCTAGCGGGGGGTGACACCGGGGGGCTGTTTTTT. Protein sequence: CSARPLAGGDTGGLFF.

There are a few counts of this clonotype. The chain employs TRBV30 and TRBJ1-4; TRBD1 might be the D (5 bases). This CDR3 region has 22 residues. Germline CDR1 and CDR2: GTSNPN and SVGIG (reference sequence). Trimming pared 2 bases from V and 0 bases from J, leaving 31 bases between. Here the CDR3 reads CAWSFGAGSIDPVFATNEKLFF. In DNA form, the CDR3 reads TGTGCCTGGAGTTTCGGGGCAGGGTCTATCGACCCTGTTTTTGCAACTAATGAAAAACTGTTTTTT.

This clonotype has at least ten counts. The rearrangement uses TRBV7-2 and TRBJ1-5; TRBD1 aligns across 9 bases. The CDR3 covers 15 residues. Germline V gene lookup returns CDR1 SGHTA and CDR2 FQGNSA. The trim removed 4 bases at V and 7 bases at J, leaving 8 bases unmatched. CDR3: CASSYRTGEGQPQHF. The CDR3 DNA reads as TGTGCCAGCAGCTATCGGACAGGGGAGGGACAGCCCCAGCATTTT.

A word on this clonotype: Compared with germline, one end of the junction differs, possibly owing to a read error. CDR3 DNA sequence: TGTGCCAGCAGTCACGGCACTAGCGGGGGAACCTACAATGAGCAGTCCTTC. This translates into CASSHGTSGGTYNEQSF. This chain uses TRBV12-3 or TRBV12-4 with TRBJ2-1; 11 bases match TRBD2. CDR3 length: 17 amino acids.

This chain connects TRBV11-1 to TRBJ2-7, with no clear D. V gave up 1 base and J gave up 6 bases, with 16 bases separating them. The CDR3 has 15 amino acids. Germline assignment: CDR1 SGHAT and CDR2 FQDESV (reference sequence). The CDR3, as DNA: TGTGCCAGCAGCTTAGGGCCCGCGAGGTCTAGCGAGCAGTACTTC. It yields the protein CASSLGPARSSEQYF. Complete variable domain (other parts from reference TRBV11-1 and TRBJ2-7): EAEVAQSPRYKITEKSQAVAFWCDPISGHATLYWYRQILGQGPELLVQFQDESVVDDSQLPKDRFSAERLKGVDSTLKIQPAELGDSAMYLCASSLGPARSSEQYFGPGTRLTVT.

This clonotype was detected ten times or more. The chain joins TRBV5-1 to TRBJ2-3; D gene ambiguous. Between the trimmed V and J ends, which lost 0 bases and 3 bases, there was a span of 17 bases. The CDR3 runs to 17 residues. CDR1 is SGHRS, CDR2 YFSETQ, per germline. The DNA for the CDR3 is TGCGCCAGCAGCTTGGTCCGGCAGAATTATAGAACAGATACGCAGTATTTT. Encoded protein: CASSLVRQNYRTDTQYF. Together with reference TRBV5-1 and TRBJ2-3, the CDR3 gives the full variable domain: KAGVTQTPRYLIKTRGQQVTLSCSPISGHRSVSWYQQTPGQGLQFLFEYFSETQRNKGNFPGRFSGRQFSNSRSEMNVSTLELGDSALYLCASSLVRQNYRTDTQYFGPGTRLTVL.

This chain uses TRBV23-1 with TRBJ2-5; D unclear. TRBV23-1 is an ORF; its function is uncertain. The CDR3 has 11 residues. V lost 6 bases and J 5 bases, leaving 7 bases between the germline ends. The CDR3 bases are TGCGCCAGCAGCCCCAAGGAGACCCAGTACTTC. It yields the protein CASSPKETQYF.

CDR3 in amino acids: CASSFDQETQYF. The CDR3 nucleotides read TGTGCCAGCAGCTTTGACCAAGAGACCCAGTACTTC. The chain carries TRBV5-4 and TRBJ2-5, with D uncertain. CDR1 SGHNT and CDR2 YYREEE come from the germline V gene (reference sequence). The CDR3 spans 12 residues. Between the trimmed V and J ends, which lost 2 bases and 0 bases, there was a span of 2 bases.

This CDR3 reads CASSRGGEDTQYF. CDR3 DNA sequence: TGTGCCAGTAGTAGAGGGGGCGAAGATACGCAGTATTTT. The genes are TRBV19 and TRBJ2-3; 7 nucleotides match TRBD1. V lost 4 bases, J lost 5 bases, and 3 bases stayed unmatched. The CDR3 is made up of 13 amino acids. Per the germline V gene, CDR1 is LNHDA and CDR2 is SQIVND (reference sequence).

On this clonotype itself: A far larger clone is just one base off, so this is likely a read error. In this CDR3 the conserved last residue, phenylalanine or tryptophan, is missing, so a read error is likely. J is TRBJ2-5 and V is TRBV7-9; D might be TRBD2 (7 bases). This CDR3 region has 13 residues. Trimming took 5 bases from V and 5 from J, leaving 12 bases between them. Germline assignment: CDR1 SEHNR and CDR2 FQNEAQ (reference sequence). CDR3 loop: CASSEGGGETQYL. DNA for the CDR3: TGTGCCAGCAGCGAAGGGGGAGGGGAGACCCAGTACTTG.

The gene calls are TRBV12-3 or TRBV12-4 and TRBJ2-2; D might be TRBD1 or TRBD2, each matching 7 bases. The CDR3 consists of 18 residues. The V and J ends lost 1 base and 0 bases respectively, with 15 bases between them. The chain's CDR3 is CASSLVWAGGANTGELFF. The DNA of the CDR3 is TGTGCCAGCAGTTTAGTATGGGCAGGGGGGGCGAACACCGGGGAGCTGTTTTTT.

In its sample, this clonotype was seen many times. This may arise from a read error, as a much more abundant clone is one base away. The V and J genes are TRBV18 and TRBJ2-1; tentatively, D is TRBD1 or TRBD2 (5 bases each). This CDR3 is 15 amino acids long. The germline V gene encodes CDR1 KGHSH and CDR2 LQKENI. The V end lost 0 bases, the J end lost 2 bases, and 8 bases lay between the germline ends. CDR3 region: CASSPPGAAYNEQFF. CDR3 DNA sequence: TGTGCCAGCTCACCACCCGGGGCAGCCTACAATGAGCAGTTCTTC.

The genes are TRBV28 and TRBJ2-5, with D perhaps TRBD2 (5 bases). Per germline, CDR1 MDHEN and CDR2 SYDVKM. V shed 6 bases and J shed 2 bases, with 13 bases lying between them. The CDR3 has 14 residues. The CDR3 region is CASSRQDLQETQYF. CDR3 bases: TGTGCCAGCAGCCGGCAGGACTTGCAAGAGACCCAGTACTTC.

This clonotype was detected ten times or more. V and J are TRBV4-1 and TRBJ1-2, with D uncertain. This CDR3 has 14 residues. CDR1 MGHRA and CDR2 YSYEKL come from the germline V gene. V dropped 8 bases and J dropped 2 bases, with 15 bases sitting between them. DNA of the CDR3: TGCGCCAGCGGGCTGGCCACAGAGAACTATGGCTACACCTTC. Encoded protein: CASGLATENYGYTF.

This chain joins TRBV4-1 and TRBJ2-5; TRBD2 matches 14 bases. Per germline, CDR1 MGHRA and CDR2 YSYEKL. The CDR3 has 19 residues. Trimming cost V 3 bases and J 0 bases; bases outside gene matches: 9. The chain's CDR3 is CASSHPGLAGGPNQETQYF. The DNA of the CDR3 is TGCGCCAGCAGCCATCCCGGACTAGCGGGAGGCCCGAACCAAGAGACCCAGTACTTC.

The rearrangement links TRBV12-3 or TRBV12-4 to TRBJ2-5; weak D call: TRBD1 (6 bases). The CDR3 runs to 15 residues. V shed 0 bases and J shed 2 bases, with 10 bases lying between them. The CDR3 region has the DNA TGTGCCAGCAGTTTAGCGACAGGTCTACAAGAGACCCAGTACTTC. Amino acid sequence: CASSLATGLQETQYF.

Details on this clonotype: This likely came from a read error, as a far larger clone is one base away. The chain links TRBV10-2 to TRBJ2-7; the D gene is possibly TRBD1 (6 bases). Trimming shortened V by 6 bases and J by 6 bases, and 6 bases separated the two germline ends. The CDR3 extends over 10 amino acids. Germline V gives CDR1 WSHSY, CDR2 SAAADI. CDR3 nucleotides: TGCGCCAGCAGGGACAGCGAGCAGTACTTC. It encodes CASRDSEQYF.

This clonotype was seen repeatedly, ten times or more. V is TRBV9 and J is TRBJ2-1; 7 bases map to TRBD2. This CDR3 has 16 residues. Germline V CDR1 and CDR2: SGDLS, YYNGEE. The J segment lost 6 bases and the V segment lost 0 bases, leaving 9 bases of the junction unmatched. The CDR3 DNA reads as TGTGCCAGCAGCGTAGGTTCGGGGCGGGGGACCAATGAGCAGTTCTTC. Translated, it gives CASSVGSGRGTNEQFF.

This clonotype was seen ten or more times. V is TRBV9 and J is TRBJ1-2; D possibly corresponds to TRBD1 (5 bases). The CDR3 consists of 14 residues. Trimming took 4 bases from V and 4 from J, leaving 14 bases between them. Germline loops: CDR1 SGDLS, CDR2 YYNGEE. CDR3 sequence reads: CASSTGTSSYGYTF. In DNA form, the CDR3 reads TGTGCCAGCAGCACCGGGACGAGTTCCTATGGCTACACCTTC.

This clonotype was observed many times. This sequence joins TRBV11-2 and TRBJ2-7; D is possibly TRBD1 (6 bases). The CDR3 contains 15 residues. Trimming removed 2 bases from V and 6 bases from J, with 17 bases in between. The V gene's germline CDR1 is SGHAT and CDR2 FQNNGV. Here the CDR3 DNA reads TGTGCCAGCAGCTTAACGAATACTCAAGGGGGCGAGCAGTACTTC. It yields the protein CASSLTNTQGGEQYF.

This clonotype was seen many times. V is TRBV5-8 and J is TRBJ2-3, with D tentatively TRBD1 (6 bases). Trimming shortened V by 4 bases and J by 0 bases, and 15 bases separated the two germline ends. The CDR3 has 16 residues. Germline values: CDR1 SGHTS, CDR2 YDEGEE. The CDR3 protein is CASSPRDTISTDTQYF. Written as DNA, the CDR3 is TGTGCCAGCAGCCCCCGGGACACGATTAGCACAGATACGCAGTATTTT.

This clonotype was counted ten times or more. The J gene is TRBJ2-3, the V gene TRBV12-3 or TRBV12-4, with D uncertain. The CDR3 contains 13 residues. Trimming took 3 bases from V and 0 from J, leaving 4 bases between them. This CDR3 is CASSLWSTDTQYF. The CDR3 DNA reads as TGTGCCAGCAGTTTGTGGAGCACAGATACGCAGTATTTT.